This T cell receptor beta chain emerged from a study of blood T cell repertoires in COVID-19. Turning to the study itself: Italy, Spain and the United States were the sources of the convalescent and acute COVID-19 samples. T cells, B-cell-depleted T cells, or PBMCs provided the cDNA or gDNA that served as material.

Original handling: Scientists estimated how many nucleated cells there were by amplifying reference gene primers. TCRdb keeps only in-frame clones here, not all; method: immunoSEQ multiplex PCR. V and J calls and clone size are copied from that table; D and trimming were computed from the DNA. The sample contains over 200,000 clones, around 83% of which appear only once. Germline CDR1 is SGHRS and CDR2 is YFSETQ. The CDR3 totals 15 residues. V lost 3 bases, J lost 2 bases, and 4 bases stayed unmatched. This clonotype was obtained from a middle-aged man with active or convalescent COVID-19. The sequencing input was peripheral blood. The gene calls are TRBV5-1 and TRBJ2-2; 7 nucleotides line up with TRBD1. CDR3 sequence (DNA): TGCGCCAGCAGCTCGACAGGGACAAACACCGGGGAGCTGTTTTTT. This gives the protein CASSSTGTNTGELFF.